Below, one TCR beta chain is given with its context. TCRdb passed the 5' RACE reads through MiXCR, listing each CDR3 protein once. The repertoire holds about 470,000 distinct CDR3 sequences, with 15% to 20% as singletons. The source of the sample is a study of T-cell memory formation after mild COVID-19. This CDR3 spans 13 amino acids. Between the trimmed V and J ends, which lost 5 bases and 5 bases, there was a span of 12 bases. Looked up from germline, CDR1 is SEHNR and CDR2 is FQNEAQ (reference sequence). Sequencing used PBMCs or a T cell subset sorted from them (not recorded which). V is TRBV7-9 and J is TRBJ1-1, with D unresolved. The sequence derives from an adult woman who had mild COVID-19 (a few samples of this study predate the infection). Cell type and time point are not known. The CDR3 DNA follows: TGTGCCAGCAGCCCACCCCGCAGGACTGAAGCTTTCTTT. Translation gives CASSPPRRTEAFF.